This T cell receptor beta chain was found in a study of siplizumab effects on memory and regulatory T cells. As for this clone: Its antigen remains unknown.

Repertoires were generated with immunoSEQ multiplex PCR, while TCRdb's copy carries only in-frame clones and drops some. The sample holds about 100,000 clones, approximately 90% seen once. The CDR3 loop spans 17 amino acids. Looked up from germline, CDR1 is MNHNS and CDR2 is SASEGT. Trimming stripped 2 bases from V and 2 bases from J, with 15 bases between. The study's findings and limits: Naive versus memory phenotype went unassigned for roughly 80-96% of proliferating CD4+ or CD8+ clones. Naive T cells appeared more varied than memory cells and looked like key alloresponse contributors. Proliferating Tregs from siplizumab cultures lacked functional confirmation of suppression. Few alloreactive clones mapped to unstimulated subsets.

The sample consisted of Tregs sorted from blood. The rearrangement joins TRBV6-1 to TRBJ2-2; D possibly corresponds to TRBD1 (6 bases). This receptor was identified in a human donor in good health. This CDR3 reads CASSEFAMGQNTGELFF. Written as DNA, the CDR3 is TGTGCCAGCAGTGAATTCGCAATGGGACAAAACACCGGGGAGCTGTTTTTT.